This entry describes one T cell receptor (beta chain). Its antigen remains undetermined. No base quality information exists; no much larger clone differs at one position. These data are taken from a study of blood T cell repertoires in COVID-19 (dated by TCRdb to the early 2020s). Study-wide context: Collaborator samples came from the United States, Italy and Spain and covered acute and convalescent phases of COVID-19. The prospective study material was composed of cDNA or gDNA derived from T cells, B-cell-depleted T cells, or PBMCs. Deeply sampled blood TCRbeta repertoires from subjects exposed to, actively infected with, or recovered from COVID-19 were included in the dataset. The repertoires were released in a freely available public database intended as a resource for research on the immune response to SARS-CoV-2. Samples were obtained from the ongoing ImmuneRACE study (first 160 participants) and from over 1,000 subjects provided by 6 global collaborators. The sample metadata nearly always contained a de-identified subject ID, COVID-19 status, age in years and sex. HLA class I and class II types, where available, came from metadata supplied by the sample provider rather than from assay-based typing. General findings and caveats noted by the study authors: The quantity of clinical and demographic metadata differed by source and by participant and was supplied without curation.

At one collaborating source in Seattle, patients were enrolled during active infection and were followed longitudinally through the course of disease. Collaborating institutions collected whole blood in K2EDTA tubes following their own protocols. For TCRbeta analysis, collaborators shipped samples in one of three forms: frozen whole blood, isolated PBMCs, or DNA extracted from either of those sample types. The immunoSEQ Assay, a bias-controlled multiplex PCR, was used to amplify TCRbeta CDR3 regions from genomic DNA. Per the original workflow: The number of nucleated cells in each sample was estimated from the amplification of reference gene primers within the assay. To quantify the absolute abundance of each unique TCRbeta CDR3 rearrangement, sequence reads were collapsed and filtered. For each sample, productive Simpson clonality was calculated by taking the square root of Simpson's diversity index across productive rearrangements. TCRdb stores this immuneACCESS table with in-frame sequences only. Part of the clones is absent; in the studies checked, under half of the shortfall reflects unresolved V genes, and no reason is known for the rest. V, J and clone size are those of that table, while D and trimming were read from the DNA. This sample has about 180,000 clones in its table, and 80% to 85% of those were observed once. The top ten constitute about 6.7% of the sample.

The germline V and J ends show losses of 5 bases and 0 bases respectively, and no gene match explains 4 bases of the junction. Including the terminal cysteine and phenylalanine, the CDR3 comprises 15 residues. CDR3 DNA only is kept here, 45 bases in frame from base 1. In the germline V gene, CDR1 corresponds to MNHEY and CDR2 to SVGAGI. The sequencing sample was made of peripheral blood. This TCR was recovered from a woman aged 40 to 49 with COVID-19, enrolled during active disease. The receptor chain draws on TRBV6-5 and TRBJ2-1, and 7 junctional nucleotides match TRBD1. The nucleotide sequence reads as follows: TGTGCCAGCAGTATTTCAGGGGGCTCCTACAATGAGCAGTTCTTC. This gives the protein CASSISGGSYNEQFF.